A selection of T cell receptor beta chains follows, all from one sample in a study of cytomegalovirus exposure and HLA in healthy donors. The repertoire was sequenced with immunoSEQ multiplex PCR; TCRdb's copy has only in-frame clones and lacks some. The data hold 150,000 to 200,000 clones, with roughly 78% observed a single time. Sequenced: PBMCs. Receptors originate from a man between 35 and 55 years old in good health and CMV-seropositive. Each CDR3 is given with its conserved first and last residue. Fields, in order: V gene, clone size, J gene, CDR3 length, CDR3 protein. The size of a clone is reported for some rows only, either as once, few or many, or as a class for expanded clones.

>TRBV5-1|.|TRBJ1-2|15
CASSLGDRSRDGYTF
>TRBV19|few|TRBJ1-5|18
CASSILPTGVDGNQPQHF
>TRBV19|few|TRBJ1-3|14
CASSIKSSGNTIYF
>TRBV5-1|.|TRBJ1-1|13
CASSPGVGTEAFF
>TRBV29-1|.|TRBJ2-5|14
CSTRTGGGQETQYF
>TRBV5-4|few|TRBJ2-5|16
CASSLAASGGQETQYF
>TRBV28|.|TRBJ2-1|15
CASLPGTVSYNEQFF
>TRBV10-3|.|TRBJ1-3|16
CAISGTGLVAGNTIYF
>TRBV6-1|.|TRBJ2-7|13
CAGGGYSGYEQYF
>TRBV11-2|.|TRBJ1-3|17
CASSPRGGLPSGNTIYF
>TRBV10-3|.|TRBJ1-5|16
CAISAGQGARNQPQHF
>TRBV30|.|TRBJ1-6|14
CAWSQGRGNSPLHF
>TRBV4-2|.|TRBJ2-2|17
CASSQETGTMDTGELFF
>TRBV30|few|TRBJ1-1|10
CAWKTGEAFF
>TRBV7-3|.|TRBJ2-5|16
CASSLGLRGNQETQYF
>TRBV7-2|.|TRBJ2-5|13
CASSSGLAETQYF
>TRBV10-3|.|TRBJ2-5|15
CAISESRQLGAPQYF
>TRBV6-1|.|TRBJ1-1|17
CASSEKVRDRGRTEAFF
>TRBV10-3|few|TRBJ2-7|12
CAISVRGTEQYF
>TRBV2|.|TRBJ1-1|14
CASSELRPNTEAFF
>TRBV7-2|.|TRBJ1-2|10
CATSNYGYTF
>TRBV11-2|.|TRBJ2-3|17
CASSLGTGPIITDTQYF
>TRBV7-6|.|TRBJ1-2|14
CASSFRAQGYGYTF
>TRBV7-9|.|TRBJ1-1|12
CASSPTEGEAFF
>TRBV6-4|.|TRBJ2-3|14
CASSTGGGTDTQYF
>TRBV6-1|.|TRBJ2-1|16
CASSGATSGTYNEQFF
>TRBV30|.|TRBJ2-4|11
CAHRGPNIQYF
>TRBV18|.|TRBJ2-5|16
CASSPPTGTGEETQYF
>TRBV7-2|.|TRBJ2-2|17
CASSQRAGGPLGGELFF
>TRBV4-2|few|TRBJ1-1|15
CASSQERGKNTEAFF
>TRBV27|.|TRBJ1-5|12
CASTRVSQPQHF
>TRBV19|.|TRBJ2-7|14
CASKPGLTSYEQYF
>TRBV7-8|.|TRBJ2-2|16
CASSPGRRTTPGELFF
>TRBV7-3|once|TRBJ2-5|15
CASSPRYPRGETQYF
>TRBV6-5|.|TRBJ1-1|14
CASSYVGTATEAFF
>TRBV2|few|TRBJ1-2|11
CASPQEYGYTF
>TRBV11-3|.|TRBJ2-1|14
CASSLGTGSNEQFF
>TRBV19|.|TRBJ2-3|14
CASSPLGLEDTQYF
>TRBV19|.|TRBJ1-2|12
CASSPDREGYTF
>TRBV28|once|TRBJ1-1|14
CASSSHRGLPEAFF
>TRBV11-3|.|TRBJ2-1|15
CASSLDPQSRSEQFF
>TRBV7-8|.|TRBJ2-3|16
CASSLARVSRTDTQYF
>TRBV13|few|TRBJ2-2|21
CASSLEASGGLGPTNTGELFF